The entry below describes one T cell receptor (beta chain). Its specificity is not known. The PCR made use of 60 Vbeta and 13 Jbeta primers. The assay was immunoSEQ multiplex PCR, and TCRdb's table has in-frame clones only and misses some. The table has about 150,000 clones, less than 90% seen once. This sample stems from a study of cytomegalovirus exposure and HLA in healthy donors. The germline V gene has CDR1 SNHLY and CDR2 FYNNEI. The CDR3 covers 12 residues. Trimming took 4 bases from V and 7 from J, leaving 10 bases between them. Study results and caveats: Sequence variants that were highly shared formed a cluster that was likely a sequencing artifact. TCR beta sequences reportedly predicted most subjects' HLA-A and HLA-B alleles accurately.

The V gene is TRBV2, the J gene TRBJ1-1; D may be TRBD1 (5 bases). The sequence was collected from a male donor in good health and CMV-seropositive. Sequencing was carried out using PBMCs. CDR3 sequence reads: CASSVQGVEAFF. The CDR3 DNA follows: TGTGCCAGCAGTGTACAAGGGGTTGAAGCTTTCTTT. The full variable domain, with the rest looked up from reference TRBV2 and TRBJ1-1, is EPEVTQTPSHQVTQMGQEVILRCVPISNHLYFYWYRQILGQKVEFLVSFYNNEISEKSEIFDDQFSVERPDGSNFTLKIRSTKLEDSAMYFCASSVQGVEAFFGQGTRLTVV.